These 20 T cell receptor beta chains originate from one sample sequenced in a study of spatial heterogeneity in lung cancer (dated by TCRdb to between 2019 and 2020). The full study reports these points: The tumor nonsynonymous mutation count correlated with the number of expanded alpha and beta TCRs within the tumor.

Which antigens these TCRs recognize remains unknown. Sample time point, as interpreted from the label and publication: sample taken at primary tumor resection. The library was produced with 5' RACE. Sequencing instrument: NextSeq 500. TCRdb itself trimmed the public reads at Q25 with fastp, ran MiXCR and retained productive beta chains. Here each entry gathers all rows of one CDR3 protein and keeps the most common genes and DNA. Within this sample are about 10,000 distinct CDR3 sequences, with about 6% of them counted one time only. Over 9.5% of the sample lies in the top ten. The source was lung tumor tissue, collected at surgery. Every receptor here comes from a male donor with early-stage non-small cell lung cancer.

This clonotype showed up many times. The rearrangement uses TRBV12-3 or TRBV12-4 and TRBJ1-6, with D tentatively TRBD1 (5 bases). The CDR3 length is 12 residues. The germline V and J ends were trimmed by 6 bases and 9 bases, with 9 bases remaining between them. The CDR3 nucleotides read TGTGCCAGCAGCTCCAGGGTTTCACCCCTCCACTTT. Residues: CASSSRVSPLHF.

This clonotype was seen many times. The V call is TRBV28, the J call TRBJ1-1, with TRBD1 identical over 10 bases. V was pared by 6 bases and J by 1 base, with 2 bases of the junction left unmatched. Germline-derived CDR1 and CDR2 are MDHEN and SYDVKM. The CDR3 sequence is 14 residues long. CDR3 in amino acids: CASRGQGWNTEAFF. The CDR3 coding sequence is TGTGCCAGCAGGGGACAGGGGTGGAACACTGAAGCTTTCTTT.

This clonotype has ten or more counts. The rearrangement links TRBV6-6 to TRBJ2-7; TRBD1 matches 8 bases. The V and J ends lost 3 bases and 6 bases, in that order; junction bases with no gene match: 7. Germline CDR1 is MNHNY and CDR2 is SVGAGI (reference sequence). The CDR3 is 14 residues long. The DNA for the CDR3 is TGTGCCAGCAGTTATTACGGACAGGGCCGCGAGCAGTACGTC. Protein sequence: CASSYYGQGREQYV.

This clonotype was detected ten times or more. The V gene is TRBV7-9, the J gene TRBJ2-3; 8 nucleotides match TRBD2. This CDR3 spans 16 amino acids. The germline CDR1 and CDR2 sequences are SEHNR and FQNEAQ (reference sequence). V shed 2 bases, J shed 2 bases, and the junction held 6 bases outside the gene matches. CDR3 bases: TGTGCCAGCAGCTTAAGTGTACTAGCGGACACAGATACGCAGTATTTT. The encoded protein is CASSLSVLADTDTQYF. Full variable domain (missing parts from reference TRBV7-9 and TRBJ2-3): DTGVSQNPRHKITKRGQNVTFRCDPISEHNRLYWYRQTLGQGPEFLTYFQNEAQLEKSRLLSDRFSAERPKGSFSTLEIQRTEQGDSAMYLCASSLSVLADTDTQYFGPGTRLTVL.

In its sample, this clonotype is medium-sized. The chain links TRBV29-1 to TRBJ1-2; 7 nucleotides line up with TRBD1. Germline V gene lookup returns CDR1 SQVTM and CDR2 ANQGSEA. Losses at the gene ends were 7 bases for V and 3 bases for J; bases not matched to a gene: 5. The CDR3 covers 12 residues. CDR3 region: CSAGTAYYGYTF. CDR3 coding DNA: TGCAGCGCCGGGACAGCATACTATGGCTACACCTTC. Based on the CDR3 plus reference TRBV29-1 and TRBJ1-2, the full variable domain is SAVISQKPSRDICQRGTSLTIQCQVDSQVTMMFWYRQQPGQSLTLIATANQGSEATYESGFVIDKFPISRPNLTFSTLTVSNMSPEDSSIYLCSAGTAYYGYTFGSGTRLTVV.

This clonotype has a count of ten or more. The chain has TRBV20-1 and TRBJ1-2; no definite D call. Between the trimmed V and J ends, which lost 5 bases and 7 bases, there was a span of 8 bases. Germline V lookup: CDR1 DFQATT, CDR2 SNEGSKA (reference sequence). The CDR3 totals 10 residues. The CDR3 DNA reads TGCAGTGCTCCATCTTTTGGCTACACCTTC. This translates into CSAPSFGYTF.

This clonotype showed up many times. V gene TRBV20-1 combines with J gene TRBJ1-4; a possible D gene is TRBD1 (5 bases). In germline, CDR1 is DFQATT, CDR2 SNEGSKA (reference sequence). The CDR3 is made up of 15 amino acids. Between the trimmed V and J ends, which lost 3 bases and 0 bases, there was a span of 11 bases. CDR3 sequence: CSASRTSATNEKLFF. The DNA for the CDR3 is TGCAGTGCTAGCCGGACAAGCGCAACTAATGAAAAACTGTTTTTT.

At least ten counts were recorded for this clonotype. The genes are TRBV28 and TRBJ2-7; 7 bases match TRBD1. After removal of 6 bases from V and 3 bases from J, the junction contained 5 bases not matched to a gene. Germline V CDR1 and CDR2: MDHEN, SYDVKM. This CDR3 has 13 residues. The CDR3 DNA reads TGTGCCAGCAGCTCCGGGACAGTCTACGAGCAGTACGTC. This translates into CASSSGTVYEQYV.

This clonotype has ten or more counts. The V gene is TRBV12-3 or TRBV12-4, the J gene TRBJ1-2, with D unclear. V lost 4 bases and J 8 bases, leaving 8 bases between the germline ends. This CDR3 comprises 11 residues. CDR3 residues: CASSSVGGYTF. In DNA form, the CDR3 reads TGTGCCAGCAGTTCAGTCGGGGGCTACACCTTC.

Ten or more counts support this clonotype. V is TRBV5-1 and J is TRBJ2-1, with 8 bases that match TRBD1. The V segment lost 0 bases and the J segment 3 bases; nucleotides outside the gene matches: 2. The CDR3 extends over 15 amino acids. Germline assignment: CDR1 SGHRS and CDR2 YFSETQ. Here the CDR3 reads CASSLDRGVYNEQFF. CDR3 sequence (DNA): TGCGCCAGCAGCTTGGACAGGGGGGTCTACAATGAGCAGTTCTTC.

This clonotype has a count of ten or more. The CDR3 nucleotides are TGTGCCAGCAGTTTAAGAGCGCCCTTCTCCTACGAGCAGTACTTC. As protein: CASSLRAPFSYEQYF. The chain carries TRBV28 and TRBJ2-7, with D hard to call. CDR3 length equals 15 residues. The germline V gene encodes CDR1 MDHEN and CDR2 SYDVKM. V lost 2 bases to trimming and J lost 0 bases, with 11 bases between them.

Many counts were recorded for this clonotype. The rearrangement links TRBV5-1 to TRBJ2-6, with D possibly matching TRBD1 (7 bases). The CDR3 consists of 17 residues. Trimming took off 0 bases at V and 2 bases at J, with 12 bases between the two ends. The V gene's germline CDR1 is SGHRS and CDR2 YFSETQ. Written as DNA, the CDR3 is TGCGCCAGCAGCTTGGCCGGAGGGGGCACTGGGGCCAACGTCCTGACTTTC. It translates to CASSLAGGGTGANVLTF.

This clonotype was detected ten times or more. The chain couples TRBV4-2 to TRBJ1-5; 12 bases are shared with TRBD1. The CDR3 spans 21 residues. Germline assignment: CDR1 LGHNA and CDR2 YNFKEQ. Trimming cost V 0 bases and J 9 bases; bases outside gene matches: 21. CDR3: CASSQEITWDRGRPLVSPQHF. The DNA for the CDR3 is TGTGCCAGCAGCCAAGAGATTACGTGGGACAGGGGGCGGCCCCTCGTATCGCCCCAGCATTTT.

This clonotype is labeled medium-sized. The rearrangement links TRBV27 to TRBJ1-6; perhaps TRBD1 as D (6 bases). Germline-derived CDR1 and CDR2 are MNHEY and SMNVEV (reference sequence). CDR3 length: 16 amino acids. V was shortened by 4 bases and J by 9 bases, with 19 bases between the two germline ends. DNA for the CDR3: TGTGCCAGCAGTTCCCGGGTGACAGGACCGGGTTCACCCCTCCACTTT. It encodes CASSSRVTGPGSPLHF.

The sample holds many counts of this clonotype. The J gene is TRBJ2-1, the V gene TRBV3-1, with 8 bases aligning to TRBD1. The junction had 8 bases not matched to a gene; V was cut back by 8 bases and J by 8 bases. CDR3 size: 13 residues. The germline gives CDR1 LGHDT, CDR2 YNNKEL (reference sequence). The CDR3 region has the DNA TGTGCCAGCGGAAGACAGGGGTGGGATGAGCAGTTCTTC. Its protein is CASGRQGWDEQFF.

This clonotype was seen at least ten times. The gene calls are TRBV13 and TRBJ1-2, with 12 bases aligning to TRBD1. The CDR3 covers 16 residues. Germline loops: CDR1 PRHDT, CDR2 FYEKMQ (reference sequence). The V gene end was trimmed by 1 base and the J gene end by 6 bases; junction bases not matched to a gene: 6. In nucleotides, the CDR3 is TGTGCCAGCAGCTTAGAAGGGACAGGGGGCGAGGATGGCTACACCTTC. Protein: CASSLEGTGGEDGYTF.

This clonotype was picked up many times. CDR3 in DNA: TGTGCCAGCAGTAGTCAGGGGGCTGGCTACACCTTC. It codes for CASSSQGAGYTF. The genes are TRBV28 and TRBJ1-2, with TRBD1 matching 8 bases. This CDR3 contains 12 residues. Germline values: CDR1 MDHEN, CDR2 SYDVKM. With V trimmed by 5 bases and J by 7 bases, 3 bases remained unmatched.

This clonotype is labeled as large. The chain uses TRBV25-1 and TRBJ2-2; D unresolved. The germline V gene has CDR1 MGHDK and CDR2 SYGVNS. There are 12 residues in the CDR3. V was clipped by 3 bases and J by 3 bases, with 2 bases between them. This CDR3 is CASSEDTGELFF. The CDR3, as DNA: TGTGCCAGCAGTGAGGACACCGGGGAGCTGTTTTTT.

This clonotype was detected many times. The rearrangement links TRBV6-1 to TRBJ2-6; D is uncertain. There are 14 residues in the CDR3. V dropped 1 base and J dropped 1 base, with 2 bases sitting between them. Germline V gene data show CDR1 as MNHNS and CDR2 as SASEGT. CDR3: CASSEDSGANVLTF. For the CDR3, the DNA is TGTGCCAGCAGTGAAGATTCTGGGGCCAACGTCCTGACTTTC.

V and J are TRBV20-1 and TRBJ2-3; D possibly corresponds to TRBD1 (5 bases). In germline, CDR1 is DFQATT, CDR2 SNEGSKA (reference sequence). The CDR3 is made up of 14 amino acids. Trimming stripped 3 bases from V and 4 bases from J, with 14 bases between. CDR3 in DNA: TGCAGTGCTAGGGGCAGGGCAGATGCAGATACGCAGTATTTT. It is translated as CSARGRADADTQYF.